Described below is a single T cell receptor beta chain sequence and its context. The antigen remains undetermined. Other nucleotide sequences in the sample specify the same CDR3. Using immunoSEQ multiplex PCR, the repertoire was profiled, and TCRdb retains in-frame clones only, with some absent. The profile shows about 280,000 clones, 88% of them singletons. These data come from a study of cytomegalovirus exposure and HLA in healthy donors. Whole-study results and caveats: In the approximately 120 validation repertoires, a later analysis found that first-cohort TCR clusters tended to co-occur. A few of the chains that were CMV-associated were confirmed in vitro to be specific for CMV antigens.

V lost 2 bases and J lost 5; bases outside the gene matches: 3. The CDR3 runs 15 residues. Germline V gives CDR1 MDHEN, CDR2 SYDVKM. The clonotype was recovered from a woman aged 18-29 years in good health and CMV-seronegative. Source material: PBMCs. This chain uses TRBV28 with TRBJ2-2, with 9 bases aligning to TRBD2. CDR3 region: CASSLAGGPTGELFF. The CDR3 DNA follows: TGTGCCAGCAGTTTAGCGGGAGGGCCAACCGGGGAGCTGTTTTTT.